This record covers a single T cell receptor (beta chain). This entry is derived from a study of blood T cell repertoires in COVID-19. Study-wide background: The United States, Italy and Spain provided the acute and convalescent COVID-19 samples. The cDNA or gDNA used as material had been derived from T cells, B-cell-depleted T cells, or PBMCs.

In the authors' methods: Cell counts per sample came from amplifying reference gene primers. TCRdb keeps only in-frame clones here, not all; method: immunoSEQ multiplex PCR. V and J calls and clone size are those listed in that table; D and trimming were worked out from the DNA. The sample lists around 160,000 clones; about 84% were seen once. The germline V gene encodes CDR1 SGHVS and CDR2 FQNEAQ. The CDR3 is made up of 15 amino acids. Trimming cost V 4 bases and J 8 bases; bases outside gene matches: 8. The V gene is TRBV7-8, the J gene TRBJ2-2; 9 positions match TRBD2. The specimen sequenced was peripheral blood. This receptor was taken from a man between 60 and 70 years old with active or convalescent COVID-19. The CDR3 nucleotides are TGTGCCAGCAGCTCTTGGACTAGCGTGATTGGGGAGCTGTTTTTT. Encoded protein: CASSSWTSVIGELFF.